Reported below is one T cell receptor (beta chain). This sample was taken from a study of control samples from healthy donors and cancer patients. Germline V gives CDR1 ENHRY, CDR2 SYGVKD. With 7 bases removed from V and 5 bases from J, the gap between germline ends came to 9 bases. The CDR3 consists of 11 residues. Here immunoSEQ multiplex PCR was the method, and the copy in TCRdb shows in-frame clones only, minus some. Of around 120,000 clones listed, 80% to 90% are singletons. This sequence was found in a woman between 45 and 60 years old with colorectal cancer. The sample was PBMCs. The genes are TRBV10-3 and TRBJ2-7; D is unresolved. The CDR3 here is CAIKSSHEQYF. CDR3 nucleotide sequence: TGTGCCATCAAGAGCTCGCACGAGCAGTACTTC.